One and the same sample provided the 10 T cell receptor beta chains below, sequenced in a study of T cell responses to AZD1222 COVID-19 vaccine. Repertoires were generated with immunoSEQ multiplex PCR, while TCRdb's copy carries only in-frame clones and drops some. The table has about 110,000 clones, more than 75% seen once; the top ten hold roughly 7.7%. The sequenced sample was peripheral blood, obtained on day 0 of AZD1222 vaccination. The receptors stem from an adult in good health.

The J gene is TRBJ1-1, the V gene TRBV19; 9 positions match TRBD1. The germline gives CDR1 LNHDA, CDR2 SQIVND (reference sequence). Losses at the gene ends were 5 bases for V and 5 bases for J; bases not matched to a gene: 9. This CDR3 comprises 15 residues. CDR3 loop: CASSSGQGWGTEAFF. CDR3 coding DNA: TGTGCCAGTAGTTCGGGACAGGGTTGGGGTACTGAAGCTTTCTTT.

This sequence joins TRBV15 and TRBJ2-1, with TRBD2 matching over 7 bases. The J segment lost 2 bases and the V segment lost 0 bases, leaving 4 bases of the junction unmatched. Germline CDR1 and CDR2: LNHNV and YYDKDF (reference sequence). The CDR3 is made up of 16 amino acids. The CDR3 reads CATSRDLAGAYNEQFF. Written as DNA, the CDR3 is TGTGCCACCAGCAGAGATCTTGCGGGAGCCTACAATGAGCAGTTCTTC.

This rearrangement joins TRBV19 to TRBJ2-3, with D maybe TRBD2 (5 bases). The CDR3 contains 17 residues. Germline assignment: CDR1 LNHDA and CDR2 SQIVND (reference sequence). V gave up 5 bases and J gave up 2 bases, with 20 bases separating them. CDR3: CASSQPLRVDPTDTQYF. In DNA form, the CDR3 reads TGTGCCAGTAGTCAACCTCTGCGGGTCGACCCCACAGATACGCAGTATTTT.

The rearrangement uses TRBV5-1 and TRBJ2-1; D tentatively fits TRBD1 or TRBD2 (5 bases each). In germline, CDR1 is SGHRS, CDR2 YFSETQ. The V end was cut by 4 bases, the J end by 4 bases, with 18 bases between. This CDR3 is built from 16 residues. The CDR3 DNA reads TGCGCCAGCAGCCCGGGGCTCGGCCTGGATTACAATGAGCAGTTCTTC. It translates to CASSPGLGLDYNEQFF.

The V and J genes are TRBV7-3 and TRBJ2-2, with D possibly matching TRBD1 (6 bases). Germline V CDR1 and CDR2: SGHTA, FQGTGA. Trimming took 5 bases from V and 5 from J, leaving 21 bases between them. The CDR3 totals 17 residues. The CDR3 here is CASSTQPGQILTGELFF. The DNA for the CDR3 is TGTGCCAGCAGCACCCAACCGGGACAAATTCTTACCGGGGAGCTGTTTTTT.

The chain links TRBV7-8 to TRBJ2-2; 9 positions agree with TRBD1. The CDR3 has 17 residues. With V trimmed by 5 bases and J by 3 bases, 10 bases remained unmatched. Looked up from germline, CDR1 is SGHVS and CDR2 is FQNEAQ. The CDR3 here is CASSPRDRAFHTGELFF. The CDR3 coding sequence is TGTGCCAGCAGCCCCCGGGACAGGGCGTTTCACACCGGGGAGCTGTTTTTT.

The rearrangement uses TRBV30 and TRBJ1-5; 7 positions agree with TRBD1. Germline V gene data show CDR1 as GTSNPN and CDR2 as SVGIG (reference sequence). J gave up 6 bases and V 3 bases, and 5 bases lay outside the gene matches. This CDR3 has 13 amino acids. The CDR3 nucleotides read TGTGCCTGGAGACCCCAGGGGGGTCAGCCCCAGCATTTT. This translates into CAWRPQGGQPQHF. The whole variable domain, remainder taken from reference TRBV30 and TRBJ1-5, is SQTIHQWPATLVQPVGSPLSLECTVEGTSNPNLYWYRQAAGRGLQLLFYSVGIGQISSEVPQNLSASRPQDRQFILSSKKLLLSDSGFYLCAWRPQGGQPQHFGDGTRLSIL.

This clone was seen only once. An end of the junction differs from the germline gene, which may be a read error. The genes are TRBV13 and TRBJ2-7; 7 bases line up with TRBD1. The germline V gene has CDR1 PRHDT and CDR2 FYEKMQ (reference sequence). The CDR3 loop spans 15 amino acids. For the CDR3, the DNA is TGTGCCAGCAGCATAGGGGGCCCTCCCACCTACGAGCAGTACTTC. Translation: CASSIGGPPTYEQYF.

There are a few counts of this clone. The rearrangement links TRBV10-3 to TRBJ2-7; 7 bases are shared with TRBD2. The CDR3 is made up of 15 amino acids. CDR1 is ENHRY and CDR2 is SYGVKD in the germline V gene. J gave up 0 bases and V 7 bases, and 9 bases lay outside the gene matches. Here the CDR3 reads CAITAGETSSYEQYF. The DNA for the CDR3 is TGTGCCATCACCGCGGGAGAAACCAGCTCCTACGAGCAGTACTTC.

The chain is built from TRBV3-1 (or the pseudogene TRBV3-2) and TRBJ1-1; D call uncertain. The CDR3 loop spans 13 amino acids. Germline V gives CDR1 LGHDT, CDR2 YNNKEL (reference sequence). The V gene lost 4 bases and the J gene lost 1 base, with 7 bases spanning the gap. DNA of the CDR3: TGTGCCAGCAGCCTGGAGGGGAACACTGAAGCTTTCTTT. Protein sequence: CASSLEGNTEAFF.